These 14 T cell receptor beta chains were sequenced from one sample in a study of PD-L1 blockade in urothelial cancer. Libraries were prepared by immunoSEQ multiplex PCR; TCRdb keeps only in-frame clonotypes and omits some of them. This table has about 41,000 clones, 82% appearing once. Sequenced material: PBMCs, taken around atezolizumab (anti-PD-L1) treatment. The receptors here all came from a man in his fifties or sixties with urothelial cancer.

This chain uses TRBV18 with TRBJ1-5; 7 bases map to TRBD1. There are 13 residues in the CDR3. The junction had 3 bases not matched to a gene; V was cut back by 3 bases and J by 7 bases. The germline V gene encodes CDR1 KGHSH and CDR2 LQKENI. Written as DNA, the CDR3 is TGTGCCAGCTCACCGACAGGGACGCAGCCCCAGCATTTT. The encoded protein is CASSPTGTQPQHF.

The V call is TRBV5-1, the J call TRBJ2-3; tentative D call: TRBD2 (6 bases). Germline loops: CDR1 SGHRS, CDR2 YFSETQ. CDR3 length: 15 amino acids. V was clipped by 5 bases and J by 1 base, with 14 bases between them. The CDR3 DNA reads as TGCGCCAGCAGTCCGGCGGCTAGCGGCACAGATACGCAGTATTTT. It specifies CASSPAASGTDTQYF.

The rearrangement links TRBV28 to TRBJ2-7; 10 positions agree with TRBD1. CDR1 is MDHEN, CDR2 SYDVKM, per germline. The V and J ends lost 3 bases and 4 bases, in that order; junction bases with no gene match: 6. This CDR3 has 15 amino acids. This CDR3 is CASSLEDRGIYEQYF. The CDR3, as DNA: TGTGCCAGCAGTTTGGAGGACAGGGGGATTTACGAGCAGTACTTC.

This clone has just a few counts. This rearrangement joins TRBV30 to TRBJ1-6; 8 nucleotides match TRBD1. This CDR3 region has 14 residues. Per the germline V gene, CDR1 is GTSNPN and CDR2 is SVGIG (reference sequence). V lost 6 bases and J lost 10; bases outside the gene matches: 11. CDR3: CACKTGEEGSPLHF. Written as DNA, the CDR3 is TGTGCCTGCAAGACAGGGGAAGAAGGATCACCCCTCCACTTT.

The chain combines TRBV6-1 with TRBJ2-7; TRBD1 aligns across 8 bases. Germline V gives CDR1 MNHNS, CDR2 SASEGT. This CDR3 comprises 15 residues. With 6 bases clipped from V and 3 bases from J, the junction kept 10 bases outside the gene matches. The chain's CDR3 is CASSPDRGFRYEQYF. The CDR3 nucleotides read TGTGCCAGCAGCCCAGACAGGGGCTTTCGCTACGAGCAGTACTTC.

This chain uses TRBV2 with TRBJ1-1; 7 nucleotides agree with TRBD1. From germline, CDR1 is SNHLY and CDR2 FYNNEI. The V gene end was trimmed by 5 bases and the J gene end by 3 bases; junction bases not matched to a gene: 3. The CDR3 is 13 amino acids. Here the CDR3 DNA reads TGTGCCAGCAGTCCAGGGACAGACACTGAAGCTTTCTTT. It codes for CASSPGTDTEAFF.

The V and J genes are TRBV5-5 and TRBJ2-7; no reliable D call. V lost 0 bases and J 0 bases, leaving 7 bases between the germline ends. The CDR3 sequence is 14 residues long. The germline gives CDR1 SGHKS, CDR2 YYEKEE (reference sequence). The CDR3 sequence: CASSLGAHSYEQYF. The CDR3 bases are TGTGCCAGCAGCTTGGGGGCCCACTCCTACGAGCAGTACTTC.

The chain links TRBV7-6 to TRBJ2-2; tentatively, D is TRBD2 (6 bases). CDR1 is SGHVS and CDR2 is FNYEAQ in the germline V gene. V lost 4 bases and J lost 7, with 13 bases in between. This CDR3 has 14 residues. CDR3 coding DNA: TGTGCCAGCAGCTCTAACTGGAGGGACGGGGAGCTGTTTTTT. It translates to CASSSNWRDGELFF.

A single count supports this clone. The chain uses TRBV10-3 and TRBJ2-6, with a tentative D call TRBD1 (6 bases). The germline gives CDR1 ENHRY, CDR2 SYGVKD. The CDR3 runs to 21 residues. V lost 2 bases to trimming and J lost 1 base, with 24 bases between them. CDR3 DNA sequence: TGTGCCATCAGTGAGCCGATTTTCGAGGACAGCAAAAGATCTGGGGCCAACGTCCTGACTTTC. Its translation is CAISEPIFEDSKRSGANVLTF.

The genes are TRBV10-3 and TRBJ2-3, with 10 bases identical to TRBD2. Germline trimming cut 5 bases from V and 4 bases from J; bases unmatched to any gene: 6. The CDR3 contains 15 residues. Germline CDR1 is ENHRY and CDR2 is SYGVKD. The CDR3 sequence: CAISTNSGGPDTQYF. The CDR3 coding sequence is TGTGCCATCAGTACCAATAGCGGGGGGCCAGATACGCAGTATTTT.

This clone was counted between two and nine times. The gene calls are TRBV4-2 and TRBJ1-2; D ambiguous. CDR1 is LGHNA and CDR2 is YNFKEQ in the germline V gene. The CDR3 covers 15 residues. Deletions cut 1 base from V and 2 bases from J, with 11 bases between. The CDR3 DNA reads TGTGCCAGCAGCCAAGGTCTTAATGCGAACTATGGCTACACCTTC. Translation: CASSQGLNANYGYTF.

This chain links TRBV7-2 with TRBJ1-6, with TRBD1 matching over 9 bases. In germline, CDR1 is SGHTA, CDR2 FQGNSA. This CDR3 spans 15 amino acids. V was clipped by 5 bases and J by 11 bases; unmatched bases: 10. The CDR3 sequence: CASSTRTGDGAPLHF. CDR3 coding DNA: TGTGCCAGCAGCACCCGGACAGGGGACGGGGCACCCCTCCACTTT. The full variable domain, in which reference TRBV7-2 and TRBJ1-6 provide the parts outside the CDR3, is GAGVSQSPSNKVTEKGKDVELRCDPISGHTALYWYRQSLGQGLEFLIYFQGNSAPDKSGLPSDRFSAERTGGSVSTLTIQRTQQEDSAVYLCASSTRTGDGAPLHFGNGTRLTVT.

The CDR3: CASSERQGADEQFF. The CDR3 DNA reads as TGCGCCAGCAGCGAAAGACAGGGTGCCGATGAGCAGTTCTTC. V and J are TRBV4-1 and TRBJ2-1, with 7 nucleotides matching TRBD1. Germline values: CDR1 MGHRA, CDR2 YSYEKL. The CDR3 runs 14 residues. J was trimmed by 8 bases and V by 5 bases; bases with no gene match: 9.

V gene TRBV9 combines with J gene TRBJ2-2, with 11 nucleotides matching TRBD2. V was pared by 4 bases and J by 5 bases, with 10 bases of the junction left unmatched. CDR1 SGDLS and CDR2 YYNGEE come from the germline V gene. This CDR3 has 17 residues. This CDR3 reads CASSPLAGGPRTGELFF. The CDR3 DNA sequence: TGTGCCAGCAGCCCCTTAGCGGGGGGGCCTCGGACCGGGGAGCTGTTTTTT.